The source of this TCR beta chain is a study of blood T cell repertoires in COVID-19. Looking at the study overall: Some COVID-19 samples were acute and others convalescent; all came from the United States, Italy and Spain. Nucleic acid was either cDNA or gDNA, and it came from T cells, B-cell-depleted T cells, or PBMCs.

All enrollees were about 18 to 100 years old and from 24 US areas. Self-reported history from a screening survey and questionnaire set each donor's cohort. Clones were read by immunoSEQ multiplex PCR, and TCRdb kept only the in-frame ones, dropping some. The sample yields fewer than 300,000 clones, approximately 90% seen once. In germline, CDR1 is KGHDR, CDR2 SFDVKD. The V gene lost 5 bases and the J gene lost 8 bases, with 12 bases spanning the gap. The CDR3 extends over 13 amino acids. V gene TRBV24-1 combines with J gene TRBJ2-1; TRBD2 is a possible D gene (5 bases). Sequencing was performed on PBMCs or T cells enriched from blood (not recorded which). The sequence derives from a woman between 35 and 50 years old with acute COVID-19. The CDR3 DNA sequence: TGTGCCACCAGTGGTGGGAGTCTCGATGAGCAGTTCTTC. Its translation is CATSGGSLDEQFF.